Listed below are T cell receptor beta chains from one sample, sequenced in a study of response to subunit inactivated influenza vaccine. TCRdb redid the calling of the RT-PCR reads with MiXCR, one entry per CDR3 protein. This sample yields roughly 700,000 distinct CDR3 sequences, of which 11% to 15% are seen a single time; less than 9% belongs to the top ten. The specimen comprised PBMCs from blood, sampled less than 15 days before vaccination. The receptor source for this set is a man aged 50-60 years who received an inactivated influenza vaccine. Each CDR3 is given with its conserved first and last residue. Fields, in order: clone size, CDR3 length, J gene, D gene, V gene, CDR3 DNA, CDR3 protein. The D gene is left open where the match is weak. Size is stated for part of the rows, as once, few or many counts, or as a class when the clone is expanded.

>many|15|TRBJ2-3|.|TRBV6-2/TRBV6-3
TGTGCCAGCAGTTACGGGTATGGTGGCACAGATACGCAGTATTTT
CASSYGYGGTDTQYF
>few|13|TRBJ2-1|.|TRBV20-1
TGCAGTGCTTCCAGCAGGGGGGGCAATGAGCAGTTCTTC
CSASSRGGNEQFF
>many|14|TRBJ1-1|.|TRBV2
TGTGCCAGCAGGCGGCAGGCCGTGAACACTGAAGCTTTCTTT
CASRRQAVNTEAFF
>few|15|TRBJ2-2|TRBD1|TRBV25-1
TGTGCCAGCAGTGATATGACAGGGGGCTATCGGGAGCTGTTTTTT
CASSDMTGGYRELFF
>few|15|TRBJ1-1|TRBD1|TRBV11-2
TGTGCCAGCAGCTTATCGGCAGGGGGGGACACTGAAGCTTTCTTT
CASSLSAGGDTEAFF
>many|18|TRBJ2-7|TRBD1|TRBV4-3
TGCGCCAGCAGCCAAGACGGACAGGGGGGCCCAAGCTCCTACGAGCAGTACTTC
CASSQDGQGGPSSYEQYF
>.|15|TRBJ2-3|.|TRBV7-3
TGTGCCAGCAGCAGTGGACTGGGAAGCACAGATACGCAGTATTTT
CASSSGLGSTDTQYF
>many|12|TRBJ1-1|.|TRBV12-3/TRBV12-4
TGTGCCAGCAGTTTGAGGAGGACTGAAGCTTTCTTT
CASSLRRTEAFF
>.|16|TRBJ1-6|.|TRBV9
TGTGCCAGCAGCCCGTTAGGAGGGAGGGGGGTTTCACCCCTCCACTTT
CASSPLGGRGVSPLHF
>few|15|TRBJ2-2|TRBD2|TRBV6-1
TGTGCCAGCAGCCTGGAGGAAGCGGGAGCCGGGGAGCTGTTTTTT
CASSLEEAGAGELFF
>.|16|TRBJ2-1|TRBD2|TRBV6-1
TGTGCCAGCAGTGAGATGGCGGGAGTATCATACAATGAGCAGTTCTTC
CASSEMAGVSYNEQFF
>many|15|TRBJ2-7|.|TRBV5-1
TGCGCCAGCAGCCCCATGGGGATTAGCTCCTACGAGCAGTACTTC
CASSPMGISSYEQYF
>.|16|TRBJ2-1|TRBD2|TRBV5-1
TGCGCCAGCAGCTTGGCCTCTCGCGGGGGTTATAATGAGCAGTTCTTC
CASSLASRGGYNEQFF
>many|13|TRBJ2-7|.|TRBV7-8
TGTGCCAGCAGTCCGGGGATCTTCTACGAGCAGTACTTC
CASSPGIFYEQYF
>few|13|TRBJ1-2|.|TRBV19
TGTGCCAGTAGTACCCGGGTCGACTATGGCTACACCTTC
CASSTRVDYGYTF
>.|17|TRBJ2-5|TRBD2|TRBV7-9
TGTGCCAGCAGCTTTCTCAGGGGGACTAGCCGTCCGGAGACCCAGTACTTC
CASSFLRGTSRPETQYF